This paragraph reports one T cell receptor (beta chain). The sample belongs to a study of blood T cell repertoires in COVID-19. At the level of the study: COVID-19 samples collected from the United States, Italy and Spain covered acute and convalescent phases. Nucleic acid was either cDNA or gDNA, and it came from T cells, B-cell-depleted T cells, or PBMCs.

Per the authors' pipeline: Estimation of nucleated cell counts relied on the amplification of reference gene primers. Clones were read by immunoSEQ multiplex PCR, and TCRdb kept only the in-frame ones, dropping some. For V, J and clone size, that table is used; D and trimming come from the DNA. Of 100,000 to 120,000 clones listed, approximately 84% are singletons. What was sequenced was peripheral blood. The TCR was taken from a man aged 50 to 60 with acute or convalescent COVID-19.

The CDR3 protein is CASSLERAGLGTEAFF. CDR3 bases: TGTGCCAGCAGCTTAGAACGGGCAGGGTTGGGCACTGAAGCTTTCTTT. The chain employs TRBV7-2 and TRBJ1-1; a possible D gene is TRBD1 (5 bases). In germline, CDR1 is SGHTA, CDR2 FQGNSA. The CDR3 sequence is 16 residues long. V gave up 1 base and J gave up 4 bases, with 16 bases separating them.